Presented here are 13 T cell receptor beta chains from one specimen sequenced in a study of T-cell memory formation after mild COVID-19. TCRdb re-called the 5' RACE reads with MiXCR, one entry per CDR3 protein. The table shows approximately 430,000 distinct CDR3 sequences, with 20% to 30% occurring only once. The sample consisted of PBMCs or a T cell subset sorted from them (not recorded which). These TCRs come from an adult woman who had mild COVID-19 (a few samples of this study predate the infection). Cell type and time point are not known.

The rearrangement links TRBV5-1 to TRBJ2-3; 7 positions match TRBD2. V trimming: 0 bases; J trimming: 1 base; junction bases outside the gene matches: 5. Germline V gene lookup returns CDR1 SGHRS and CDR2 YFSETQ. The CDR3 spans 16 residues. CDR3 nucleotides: TGCGCCAGCAGCTTGGCCCTAGCGGTCGGCACAGATACGCAGTATTTT. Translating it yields CASSLALAVGTDTQYF.

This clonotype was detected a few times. CDR3 amino acids: CASSSEIAKNIQYF. The CDR3 region has the DNA TGTGCCAGCAGCTCCGAAATAGCCAAAAACATTCAGTACTTC. This chain uses TRBV11-3 with TRBJ2-4; D remains ambiguous. Germline V gene sequence: CDR1 SGHNT, CDR2 YENEEA. The V end was cut by 4 bases, the J end by 0 bases, with 7 bases between. The CDR3 is made up of 14 amino acids.

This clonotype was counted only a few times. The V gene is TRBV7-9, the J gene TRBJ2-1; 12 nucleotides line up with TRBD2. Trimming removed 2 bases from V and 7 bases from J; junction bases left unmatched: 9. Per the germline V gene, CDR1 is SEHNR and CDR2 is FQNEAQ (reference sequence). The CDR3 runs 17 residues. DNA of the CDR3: TGTGCCAGCAGCTTATCCCCCACCGGACTAGCGGGGAATGAGCAGTTCTTC. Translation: CASSLSPTGLAGNEQFF.

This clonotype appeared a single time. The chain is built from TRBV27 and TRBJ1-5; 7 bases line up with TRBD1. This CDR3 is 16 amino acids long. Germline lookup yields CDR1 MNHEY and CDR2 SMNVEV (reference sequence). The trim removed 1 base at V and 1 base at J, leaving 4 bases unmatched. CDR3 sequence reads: CASSLYGTASNQPQHF. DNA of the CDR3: TGTGCCAGCAGTTTATACGGGACAGCAAGCAATCAGCCCCAGCATTTT.

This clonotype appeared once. The CDR3 DNA reads as TGTGCCAGCCCTCCTGGCGGGCCCAGCACAGATACGCAGTATTTT. It encodes CASPPGGPSTDTQYF. The chain employs TRBV12-3 or TRBV12-4 and TRBJ2-3, with D maybe TRBD2 (5 bases). The length of the CDR3 is 15 residues. Trimming removed 8 bases at V and 0 bases at J, with 15 bases between.

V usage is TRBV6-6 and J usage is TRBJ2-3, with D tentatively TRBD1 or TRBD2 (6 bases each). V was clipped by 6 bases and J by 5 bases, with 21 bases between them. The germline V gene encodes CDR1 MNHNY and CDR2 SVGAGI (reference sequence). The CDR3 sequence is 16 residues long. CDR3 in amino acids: CASSYSTGALGDTQYF. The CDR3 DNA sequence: TGTGCCAGCAGCTATTCGACGGGGGCGTTAGGAGATACGCAGTATTTT.

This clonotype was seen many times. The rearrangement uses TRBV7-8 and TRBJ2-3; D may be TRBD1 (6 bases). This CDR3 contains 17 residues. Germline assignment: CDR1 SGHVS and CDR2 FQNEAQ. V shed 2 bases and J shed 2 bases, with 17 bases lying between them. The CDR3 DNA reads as TGTGCCAGCAGCTTAATCGGTGGGGGCCACATCACAGATACGCAGTATTTT. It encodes CASSLIGGGHITDTQYF.

The CDR3 here is CASSLGSSAYEQYF. The CDR3 DNA sequence: TGCGCCAGCAGCTTGGGAAGCAGTGCCTACGAGCAGTACTTC. The chain has TRBV5-1 and TRBJ2-7; D unclear. Trimming removed 0 bases from V and 2 bases from J, with 9 bases in between. Germline V gene sequence: CDR1 SGHRS, CDR2 YFSETQ. The CDR3 covers 14 residues.

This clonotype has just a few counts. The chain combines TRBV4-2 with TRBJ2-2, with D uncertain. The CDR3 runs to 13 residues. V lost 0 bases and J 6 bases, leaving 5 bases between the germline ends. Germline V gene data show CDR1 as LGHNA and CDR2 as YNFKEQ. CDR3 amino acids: CASSQETAGELFF. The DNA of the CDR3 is TGTGCCAGCAGCCAAGAGACGGCCGGGGAGCTGTTTTTT.

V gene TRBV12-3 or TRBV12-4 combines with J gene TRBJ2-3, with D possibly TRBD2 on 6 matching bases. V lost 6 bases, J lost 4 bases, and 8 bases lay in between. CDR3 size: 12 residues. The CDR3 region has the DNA TGTGCCAGCAGGGTAGCGGCAGATACGCAGTATTTT. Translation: CASRVAADTQYF.

CDR3 protein: CASRAGVITDTQYF. The DNA of the CDR3 is TGTGCCAGCAGGGCGGGAGTGATCACAGATACGCAGTATTTT. The chain recombines TRBV14 with TRBJ2-3; 7 bases match TRBD2. V was clipped by 6 bases and J by 2 bases; unmatched bases: 5. CDR1 SGHDN and CDR2 FVKESK come from the germline V gene. The CDR3 loop spans 14 amino acids.

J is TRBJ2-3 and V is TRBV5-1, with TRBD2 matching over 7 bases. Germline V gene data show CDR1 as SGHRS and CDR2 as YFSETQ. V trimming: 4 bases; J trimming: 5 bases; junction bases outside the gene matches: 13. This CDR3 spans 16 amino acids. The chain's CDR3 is CASSPGGRPSGDTQYF. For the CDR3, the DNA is TGCGCCAGCAGCCCCGGGGGACGGCCTAGCGGAGATACGCAGTATTTT. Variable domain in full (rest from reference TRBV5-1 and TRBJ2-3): KAGVTQTPRYLIKTRGQQVTLSCSPISGHRSVSWYQQTPGQGLQFLFEYFSETQRNKGNFPGRFSGRQFSNSRSEMNVSTLELGDSALYLCASSPGGRPSGDTQYFGPGTRLTVL.

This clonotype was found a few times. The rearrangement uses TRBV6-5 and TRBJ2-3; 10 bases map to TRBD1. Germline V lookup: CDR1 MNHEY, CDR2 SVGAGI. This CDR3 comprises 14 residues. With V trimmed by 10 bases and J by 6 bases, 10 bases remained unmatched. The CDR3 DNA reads TGTGCCACGCACCGGGACAGGGGAACGGATACGCAGTATTTT. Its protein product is CATHRDRGTDTQYF.